These 6 T cell receptor beta chains originate from one sample sequenced in a study of T cells in Graves' hyperthyroidism and ophthalmopathy. TCR beta CDR3 regions were amplified from RNA transcripts. The primer set for the first-round RT-PCR of the TCR CDR3 was HTBI. TCRdb analysed the multiplex PCR reads with MiXCR anew, one entry per CDR3 protein. The data contain about 540,000 distinct CDR3 sequences, roughly 50% of them singletons. Material for sequencing was peripheral blood or thyroid tissue (not recorded which). These TCRs come from a woman between 18 and 29 years old with Graves' hyperthyroidism.

The chain uses TRBV20-1 and TRBJ1-5; TRBD1 aligns across 7 bases. J gave up 4 bases and V 2 bases, and 8 bases lay outside the gene matches. Per the germline V gene, CDR1 is DFQATT and CDR2 is SNEGSKA (reference sequence). This CDR3 contains 15 residues. Here the CDR3 DNA reads TGCAGTGCTAGACCTTTGGGACAGCCTAATCAGCCCCAGCATTTT. It translates to CSARPLGQPNQPQHF.

As to this clonotype: At one end, the junction sequence differs from germline, possibly due to a read error. This rearrangement joins TRBV12-3 or TRBV12-4 to TRBJ2-7, with D unresolved. CDR3 length: 12 residues. CDR3 sequence: CASSPDLWMMDF. Written as DNA, the CDR3 is TGTGCCAGCAGTCCCGATCTCTGGATGATGGACTTC.

The chain couples TRBV15 to TRBJ2-6; TRBD1 might be the D (5 bases). In germline, CDR1 is LNHNV, CDR2 YYDKDF (reference sequence). There are 16 residues in the CDR3. Trimming shortened V by 0 bases and J by 4 bases, and 10 bases separated the two germline ends. CDR3 loop: CATSRDSRQGANVLTF. As DNA, the CDR3 is TGTGCCACCAGCAGAGATAGTCGACAGGGGGCCAACGTCCTGACTTTC.

Only one count was recorded for this clonotype. A read error may account for a junction end that differs from germline. The chain employs TRBV5-4 and TRBJ2-2, with D possibly being TRBD2 (5 bases). Germline V CDR1 and CDR2: SGHNT, YYREEE (reference sequence). The CDR3 totals 16 residues. The CDR3 spells CASSPPNPGITGELFF. The DNA for the CDR3 is TGCGCCAGCAGCCCTCCTAATCCGGGAATCACCGGGGAGCTGTTTTTT. The complete variable domain, with remaining parts taken from reference TRBV5-4 and TRBJ2-2, reads ETGVTQSPTHLIKTRGQQVTLRCSSQSGHNTVSWYQQALGQGPQFIFQYYREEENGRGNFPPRFSGLQFPNYSSELNVNALELDDSALYLCASSPPNPGITGELFFGEGSRLTVL.

The rearrangement links TRBV6-4 to TRBJ1-5; possible D gene TRBD1, 6 bases. V lost 2 bases and J 3 bases, leaving 17 bases between the germline ends. The CDR3 length is 17 residues. Per the germline V gene, CDR1 is MRHNA and CDR2 is SNTAGT. As DNA, the CDR3 is TGTGCCAGCAGTGACCCCCCAGGGGAGGTTTACAATCAGCCCCAGCATTTT. It encodes CASSDPPGEVYNQPQHF.

V gene TRBV2 combines with J gene TRBJ2-3, with D unresolved. V was cut by 1 base and J by 1 base, with 12 bases left in between. Germline V gives CDR1 SNHLY, CDR2 FYNNEI. This CDR3 is 16 amino acids long. The CDR3 protein is CASSEGQSWGTDTQYF. CDR3 in DNA: TGTGCCAGCAGTGAAGGCCAATCTTGGGGCACAGATACGCAGTATTTT.